This T cell receptor beta chain comes out of a study of beta chain features in type 1 diabetes. Study outcomes and limitations: In all four CD4+ subsets, TCRB CDR3 length was significantly, moderately reduced in type 1 diabetes. Any HLA type influence on TCRB rearrangement was left unresolved here.

The whole isolated RNA underwent reverse transcription, so sequencing captured expressed TCRB transcripts. Assay: immunoSEQ multiplex PCR; the TCRdb copy retains only in-frame clones and omits some. The repertoire holds 100,000 to 150,000 clones, roughly a sixth seen once, with roughly 2.5% in the top ten. This clone was observed a handful of times. The antigen is unknown. This TCR was sampled from a man between 18 and 35 years old with type 1 diabetes. The sequenced sample consisted of central memory CD4+ T cells from blood.

The CDR3 region has the DNA TGCAGCGCCTGGGGTACGGCCGATGAAGCTTTCTTT. Residues: CSAWGTADEAFF. The chain recombines TRBV29-1 with TRBJ1-1; D is undetermined. CDR1 SQVTM and CDR2 ANQGSEA come from the germline V gene. The CDR3 runs 12 residues. V was shortened by 7 bases and J by 7 bases, with 16 bases between the two germline ends.